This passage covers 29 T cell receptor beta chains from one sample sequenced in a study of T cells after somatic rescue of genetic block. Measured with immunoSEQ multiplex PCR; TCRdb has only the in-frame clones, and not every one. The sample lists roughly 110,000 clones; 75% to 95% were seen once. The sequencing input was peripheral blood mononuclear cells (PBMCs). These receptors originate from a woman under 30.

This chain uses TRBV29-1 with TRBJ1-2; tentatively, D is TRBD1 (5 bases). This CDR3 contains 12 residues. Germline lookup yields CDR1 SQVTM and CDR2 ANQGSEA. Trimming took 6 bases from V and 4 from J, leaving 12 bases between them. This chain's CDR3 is CSVASGPYGYTF. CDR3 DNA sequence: TGCAGCGTCGCTTCAGGGCCCTATGGCTACACCTTC.

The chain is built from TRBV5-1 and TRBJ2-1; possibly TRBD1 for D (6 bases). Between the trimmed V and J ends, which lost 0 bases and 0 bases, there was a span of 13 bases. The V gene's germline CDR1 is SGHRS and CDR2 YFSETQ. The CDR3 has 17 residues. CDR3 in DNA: TGCGCCAGCAGCTTGGACCCCACAGGGTTCTCCTACAATGAGCAGTTCTTC. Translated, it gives CASSLDPTGFSYNEQFF.

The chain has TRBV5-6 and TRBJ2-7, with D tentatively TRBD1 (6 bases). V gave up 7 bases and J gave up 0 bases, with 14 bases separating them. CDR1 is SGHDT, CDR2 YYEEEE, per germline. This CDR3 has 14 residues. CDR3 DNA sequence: TGTGCCAGCCGCAAGAAGGGACACTCCTACGAGCAGTACTTC. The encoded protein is CASRKKGHSYEQYF.

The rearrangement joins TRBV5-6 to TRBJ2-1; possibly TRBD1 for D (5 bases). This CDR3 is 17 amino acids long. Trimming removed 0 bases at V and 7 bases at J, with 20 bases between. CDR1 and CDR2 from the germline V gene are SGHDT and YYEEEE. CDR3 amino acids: CASSLAPISQGSNEQFF. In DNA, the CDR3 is TGTGCCAGCAGCTTGGCCCCGATTAGCCAGGGAAGTAATGAGCAGTTCTTC.

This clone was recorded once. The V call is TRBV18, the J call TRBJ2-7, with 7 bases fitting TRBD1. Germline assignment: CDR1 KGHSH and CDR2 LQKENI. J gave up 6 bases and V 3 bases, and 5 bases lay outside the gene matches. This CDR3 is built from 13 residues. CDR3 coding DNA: TGTGCCAGCTCACCGACAGGGTTCGGCGAGCAGTACTTC. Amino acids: CASSPTGFGEQYF. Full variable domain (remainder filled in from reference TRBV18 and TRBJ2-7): NAGVMQNPRHLVRRRGQEARLRCSPMKGHSHVYWYRQLPEEGLKFMVYLQKENIIDESGMPKERFSAEFPKEGPSILRIQQVVRGDSAAYFCASSPTGFGEQYFGPGTRLTVT.

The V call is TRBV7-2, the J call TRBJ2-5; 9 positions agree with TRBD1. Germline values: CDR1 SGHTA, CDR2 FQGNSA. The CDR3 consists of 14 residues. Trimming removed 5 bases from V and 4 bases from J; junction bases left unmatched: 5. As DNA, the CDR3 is TGTGCCAGCAGCAAGAACAGGGGGCGAGAGACCCAGTACTTC. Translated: CASSKNRGRETQYF. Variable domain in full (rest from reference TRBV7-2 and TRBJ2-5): GAGVSQSPSNKVTEKGKDVELRCDPISGHTALYWYRQSLGQGLEFLIYFQGNSAPDKSGLPSDRFSAERTGGSVSTLTIQRTQQEDSAVYLCASSKNRGRETQYFGPGTRLLVL.

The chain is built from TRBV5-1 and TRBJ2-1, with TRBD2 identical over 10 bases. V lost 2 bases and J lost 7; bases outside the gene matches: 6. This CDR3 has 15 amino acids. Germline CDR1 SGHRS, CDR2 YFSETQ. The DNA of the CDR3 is TGCGCCAGCAGCTTCCTCGGGACTAGCGCGAATGAGCAGTTCTTC. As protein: CASSFLGTSANEQFF.

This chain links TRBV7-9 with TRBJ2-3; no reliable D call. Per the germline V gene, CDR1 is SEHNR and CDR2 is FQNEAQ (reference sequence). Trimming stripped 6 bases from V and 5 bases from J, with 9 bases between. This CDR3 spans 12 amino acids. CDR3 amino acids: CASRPTGDTQYF. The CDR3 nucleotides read TGTGCCAGCAGACCCACGGGAGATACGCAGTATTTT. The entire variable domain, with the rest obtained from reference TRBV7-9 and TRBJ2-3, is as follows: DTGVSQNPRHKITKRGQNVTFRCDPISEHNRLYWYRQTLGQGPEFLTYFQNEAQLEKSRLLSDRFSAERPKGSFSTLEIQRTEQGDSAMYLCASRPTGDTQYFGPGTRLTVL.

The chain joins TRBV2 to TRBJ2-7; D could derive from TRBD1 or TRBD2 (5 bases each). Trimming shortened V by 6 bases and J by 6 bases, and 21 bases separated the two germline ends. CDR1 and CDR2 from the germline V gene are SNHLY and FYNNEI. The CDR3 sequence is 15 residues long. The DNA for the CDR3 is TGTGCCAGCAGAATGGGGGTAGGCTTCAGGGTCGAGCAGTACTTC. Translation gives CASRMGVGFRVEQYF.

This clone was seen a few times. Here the CDR3 reads CASSGMTGGGAYGYTF. The CDR3 nucleotides are TGTGCCAGCAGTGGTATGACAGGTGGCGGGGCCTATGGCTACACCTTC. The gene calls are TRBV6-1 and TRBJ1-2; a weak D match, TRBD1 (6 bases). The CDR3 loop spans 16 amino acids. V was pared by 4 bases and J by 4 bases, with 19 bases between. From germline, CDR1 is MNHNS and CDR2 SASEGT.

The CDR3 DNA is TGCAGTATGCAGGGAAAAGAAAAACTGTTTTTT. Amino acid sequence: CSMQGKEKLFF. V and J are TRBV20-1 and TRBJ1-4; D possibly corresponds to TRBD1 (5 bases). The CDR3 has 11 residues. V gave up 8 bases and J gave up 8 bases, with 12 bases separating them. The germline CDR1 and CDR2 sequences are DFQATT and SNEGSKA (reference sequence).

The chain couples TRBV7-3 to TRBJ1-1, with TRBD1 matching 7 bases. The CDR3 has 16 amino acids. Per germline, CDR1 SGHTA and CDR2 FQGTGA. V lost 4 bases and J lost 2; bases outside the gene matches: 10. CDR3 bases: TGTGCCAGCAGCTCTGAGGGGGCCGGGGGAAACACTGAAGCTTTCTTT. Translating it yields CASSSEGAGGNTEAFF.

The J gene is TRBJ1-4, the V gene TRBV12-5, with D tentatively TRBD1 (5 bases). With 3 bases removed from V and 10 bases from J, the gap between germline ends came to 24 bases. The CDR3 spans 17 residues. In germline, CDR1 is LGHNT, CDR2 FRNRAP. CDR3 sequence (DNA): TGTGCTAGTGGTTTTCTAACGGGCAGGGATGAGCACGGAAAACTGTTTTTT. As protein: CASGFLTGRDEHGKLFF.

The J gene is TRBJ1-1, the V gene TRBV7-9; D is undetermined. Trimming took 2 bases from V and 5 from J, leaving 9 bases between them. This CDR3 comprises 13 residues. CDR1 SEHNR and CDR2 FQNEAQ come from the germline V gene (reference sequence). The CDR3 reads CASSLSLGTEAFF. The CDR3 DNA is TGTGCCAGCAGCTTATCCCTGGGGACTGAAGCTTTCTTT. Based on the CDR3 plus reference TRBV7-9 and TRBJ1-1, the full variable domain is DTGVSQNPRHKITKRGQNVTFRCDPISEHNRLYWYRQTLGQGPEFLTYFQNEAQLEKSRLLSDRFSAERPKGSFSTLEIQRTEQGDSAMYLCASSLSLGTEAFFGQGTRLTVV.

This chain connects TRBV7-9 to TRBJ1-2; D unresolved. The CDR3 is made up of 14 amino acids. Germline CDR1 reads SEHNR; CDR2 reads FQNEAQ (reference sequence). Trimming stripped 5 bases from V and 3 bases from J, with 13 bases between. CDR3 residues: CASSRTELYYGYTF. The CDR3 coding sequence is TGTGCCAGCAGCAGAACAGAGTTATACTATGGCTACACCTTC.

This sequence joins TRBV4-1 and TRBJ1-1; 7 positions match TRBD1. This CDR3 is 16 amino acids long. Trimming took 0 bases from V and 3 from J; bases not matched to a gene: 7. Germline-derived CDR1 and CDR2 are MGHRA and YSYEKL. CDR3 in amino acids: CASSQEGSRGDTEAFF. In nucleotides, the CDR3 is TGCGCCAGCAGCCAAGAAGGCAGCAGGGGGGACACTGAAGCTTTCTTT.

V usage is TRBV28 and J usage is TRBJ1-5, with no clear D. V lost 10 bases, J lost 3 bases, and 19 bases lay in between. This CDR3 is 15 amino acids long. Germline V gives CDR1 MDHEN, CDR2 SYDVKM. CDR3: CAIRPPDLNNQPQHF. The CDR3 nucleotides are TGTGCCATCCGACCTCCGGATTTAAACAATCAGCCCCAGCATTTT.

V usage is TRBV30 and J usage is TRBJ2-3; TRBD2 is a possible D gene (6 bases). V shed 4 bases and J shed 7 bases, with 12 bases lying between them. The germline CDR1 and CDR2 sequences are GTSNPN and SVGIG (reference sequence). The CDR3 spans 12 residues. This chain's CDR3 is CAWTAGPNTQYF. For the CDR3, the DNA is TGTGCCTGGACAGCGGGCCCAAATACGCAGTATTTT.

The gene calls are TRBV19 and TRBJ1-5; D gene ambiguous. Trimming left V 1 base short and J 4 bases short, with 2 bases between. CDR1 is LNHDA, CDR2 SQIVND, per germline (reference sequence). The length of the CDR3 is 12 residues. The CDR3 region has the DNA TGTGCCAGTAGTATAGGGAATCAGCCCCAGCATTTT. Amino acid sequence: CASSIGNQPQHF.

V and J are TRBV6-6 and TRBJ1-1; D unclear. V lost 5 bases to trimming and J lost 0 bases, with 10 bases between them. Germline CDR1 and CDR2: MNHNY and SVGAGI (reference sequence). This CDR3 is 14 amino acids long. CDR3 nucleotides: TGTGCCAGCAGTCCCAGCCAGTTGAACACTGAAGCTTTCTTT. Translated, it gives CASSPSQLNTEAFF.

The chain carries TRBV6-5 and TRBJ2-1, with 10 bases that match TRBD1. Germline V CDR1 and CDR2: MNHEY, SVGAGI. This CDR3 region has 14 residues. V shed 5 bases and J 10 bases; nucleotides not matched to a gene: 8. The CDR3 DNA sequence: TGTGCCAGCAGTCGACAGGGGGCGGTTTCGGAGCAGTTCTTC. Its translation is CASSRQGAVSEQFF.

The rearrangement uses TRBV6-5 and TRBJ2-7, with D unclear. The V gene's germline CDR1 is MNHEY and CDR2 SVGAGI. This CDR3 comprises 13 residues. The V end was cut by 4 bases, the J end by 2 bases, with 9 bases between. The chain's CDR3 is CASSSTTAYEQYF. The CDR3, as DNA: TGTGCCAGCAGTTCTACCACAGCCTACGAGCAGTACTTC.

Written as DNA, the CDR3 is TGTGCCAGCAGTACACAGTACGATGCCACTGAAGCTTTCTTT. This codes for CASSTQYDATEAFF. V and J are TRBV6-4 and TRBJ1-1, with unresolved D. This CDR3 is 14 amino acids long. Trimming removed 5 bases from V and 4 bases from J, with 14 bases in between. The germline V gene has CDR1 MRHNA and CDR2 SNTAGT.

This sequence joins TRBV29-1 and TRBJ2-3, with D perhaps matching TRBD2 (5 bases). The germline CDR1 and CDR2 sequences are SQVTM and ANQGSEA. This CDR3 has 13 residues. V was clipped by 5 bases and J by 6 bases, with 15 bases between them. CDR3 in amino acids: CSVRLAPRDTQYF. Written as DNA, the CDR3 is TGCAGCGTTCGTCTAGCCCCCCGGGATACGCAGTATTTT.

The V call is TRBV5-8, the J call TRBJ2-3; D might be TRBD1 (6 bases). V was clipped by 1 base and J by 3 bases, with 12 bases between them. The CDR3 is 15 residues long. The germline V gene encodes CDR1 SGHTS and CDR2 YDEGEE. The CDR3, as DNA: TGTGCCAGCAGCTTGCAGGGGCGCATTACAGATACGCAGTATTTT. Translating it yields CASSLQGRITDTQYF.

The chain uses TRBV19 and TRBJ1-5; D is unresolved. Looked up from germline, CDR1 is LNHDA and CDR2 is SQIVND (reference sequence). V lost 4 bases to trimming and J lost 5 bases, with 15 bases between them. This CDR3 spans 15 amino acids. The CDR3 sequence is CASSKLENEHQPQHF. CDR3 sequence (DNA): TGTGCCAGTAGTAAACTAGAGAACGAACATCAGCCCCAGCATTTT.

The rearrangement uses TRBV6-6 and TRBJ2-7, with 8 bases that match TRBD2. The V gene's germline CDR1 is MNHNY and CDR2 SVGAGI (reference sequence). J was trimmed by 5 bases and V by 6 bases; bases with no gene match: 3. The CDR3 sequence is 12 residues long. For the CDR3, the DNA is TGTGCCAGCAGCCCCGGGGGGGACGAGCAGTACTTC. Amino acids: CASSPGGDEQYF.

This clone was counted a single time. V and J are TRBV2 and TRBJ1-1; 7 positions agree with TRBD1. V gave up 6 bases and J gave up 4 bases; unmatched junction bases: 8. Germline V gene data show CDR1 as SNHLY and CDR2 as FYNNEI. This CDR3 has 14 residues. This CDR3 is CASRETGPSTEAFF. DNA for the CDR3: TGTGCCAGCAGAGAGACAGGGCCGTCCACTGAAGCTTTCTTT.

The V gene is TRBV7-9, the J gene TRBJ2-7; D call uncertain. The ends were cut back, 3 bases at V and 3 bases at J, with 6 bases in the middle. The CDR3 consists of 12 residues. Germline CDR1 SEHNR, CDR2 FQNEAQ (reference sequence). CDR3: CASSFGNYEQYF. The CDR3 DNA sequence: TGTGCCAGCAGCTTTGGGAACTACGAGCAGTACTTC.